This T cell receptor beta chain stems from a study of cytomegalovirus exposure and HLA in healthy donors. Only in-frame clones appear in the TCRdb table, and some are missing; sequencing was by immunoSEQ multiplex PCR. The sample records 120,000 or so clones, less than 90% being singletons. The sample comprised PBMCs. The receptor was isolated from a man younger than 35 in good health and CMV-seropositive.

CDR3 DNA sequence: TGTGCCAGCAGCTTACTAGCGGGAGGCGATGAGCAGTTCTTC. Translation gives CASSLLAGGDEQFF. The chain links TRBV11-1 to TRBJ2-1, with 11 nucleotides matching TRBD2. V shed 2 bases and J 8 bases; nucleotides not matched to a gene: 2. This CDR3 comprises 14 residues. Germline CDR1 and CDR2: SGHAT and FQDESV (reference sequence).